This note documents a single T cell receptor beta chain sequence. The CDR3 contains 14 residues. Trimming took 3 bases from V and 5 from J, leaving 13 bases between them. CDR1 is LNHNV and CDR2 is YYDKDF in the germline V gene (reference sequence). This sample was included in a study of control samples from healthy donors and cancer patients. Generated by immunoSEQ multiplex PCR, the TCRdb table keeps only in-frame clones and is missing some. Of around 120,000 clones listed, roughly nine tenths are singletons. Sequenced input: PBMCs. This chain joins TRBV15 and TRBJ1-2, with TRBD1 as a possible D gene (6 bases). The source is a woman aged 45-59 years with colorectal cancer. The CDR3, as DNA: TGTGCCACCAGCAGCCGGACAGATTTTTATGGCTACACCTTC. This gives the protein CATSSRTDFYGYTF.